These T cell receptor beta chains were read from a single sample in a study of T cell responses to AZD1222 COVID-19 vaccine. Generated by immunoSEQ multiplex PCR, the TCRdb table keeps only in-frame clones and is missing some. Altogether approximately 150,000 clones are present, about 86% being singletons, with the ten largest covering approximately 5.4%. The sequencing here drew on peripheral blood, taken 28 days after the second AZD1222 dose. The receptors were sampled from an adult who received the AZD1222 COVID-19 vaccine. Both conserved end residues are part of each CDR3. A D gene is named only where the DNA matches it firmly. Size tells how often a clone was seen (once, few, many) or the class of an expanded clone, and some rows leave it out.

TRBD1 | - | TRBJ1-3 | TRBV4-1 | TGCGCCAGCAGCCACCTAGGACAGGGACCTTATTCCTCTGGAAACACCATATATTTT | CASSHLGQGPYSSGNTIYF
- | - | TRBJ2-6 | TRBV28 | TGTGCCAGCAGCGGTGGTGGGGGATTGGCTGGGGCCAACGTCCTGACTTTC | CASSGGGGLAGANVLTF
- | - | TRBJ1-2 | TRBV2 | TGTGCCAGCACCCCTGGCCCGGGGTATGGCTACACCTTC | CASTPGPGYGYTF
TRBD2 | - | TRBJ2-3 | TRBV6-5 | TGTGCCAGCAGGGGTAGCGGGAGGGCGGGAGATACGCAGTATTTT | CASRGSGRAGDTQYF
- | - | TRBJ1-4 | TRBV6-5 | TGTGCCAGCAGCTTTTTCCAGGGGATCGGTGAAAAACTGTTTTTT | CASSFFQGIGEKLFF
- | - | TRBJ2-7 | TRBV11-2 | TGTGCCAGCAGCTCCATGTTGGCTTCCTACGAGCAGTACTTC | CASSSMLASYEQYF
- | - | TRBJ1-1 | TRBV6-5 | TGTGCCAGCAGTTACCTGGGGGGCGCTGGGACTGAAGCTTTCTTT | CASSYLGGAGTEAFF
- | - | TRBJ1-1 | TRBV12-3/TRBV12-4 | TGTGCCAGCAGTTTAGGAACGAACACTGAAGCTTTCTTT | CASSLGTNTEAFF
- | - | TRBJ1-4 | TRBV6-5 | TGTGCCAGCATAGGGGCGCGAGTAGAAAAACTGTTTTTT | CASIGARVEKLFF
- | - | TRBJ1-1 | TRBV7-7 | TGTGCTAGCAGCTTAGGGAGGCCCCATAAGAACACTGAAGCTTTCTTT | CASSLGRPHKNTEAFF
- | - | TRBJ1-1 | TRBV14 | TGTGCCAGCAGCCCTAGACAGTTCTCCCTCCTGAACACTGAAGCTTTCTTT | CASSPRQFSLLNTEAFF
- | - | TRBJ2-1 | TRBV19 | TGTGCCAGTAGTATCATTGGGAGCGGGACAGAGCAGTTCTTC | CASSIIGSGTEQFF
TRBD1 | - | TRBJ2-5 | TRBV5-1 | TGCGCCAGCAGCTCTACAGGGGGCCCAGAGACCCAGTACTTC | CASSSTGGPETQYF
TRBD1 | - | TRBJ1-4 | TRBV27 | TGTGCCAGCAGTGCGCTGGACAGGGGTGATGAAAAACTGTTTTTT | CASSALDRGDEKLFF
- | once | TRBJ1-2 | TRBV5-1 | TGCGCCAGCAGCAGGACTCGAGAGGCTAACTATGGCTACACCTTC | CASSRTREANYGYTF
- | - | TRBJ1-2 | TRBV25-1 | TGTGCCAGCAAGCAGAACTCTAACTATGGCTACACCTTC | CASKQNSNYGYTF
TRBD1 | - | TRBJ1-4 | TRBV6-5 | TGTGCCAGCAGGGGAACCGGGACAGCTAATGAAAAACTGTTTTTT | CASRGTGTANEKLFF
- | once | TRBJ1-2 | TRBV20-1 | TGCAGTGCTAGCCAGACCGTAGGCTACACCTTC | CSASQTVGYTF
- | - | TRBJ1-2 | TRBV28 | TGTGCCAGCAGTTTACGGACCTATGGCTACACCTTC | CASSLRTYGYTF
- | - | TRBJ2-5 | TRBV18 | TGTGCCAGCTCACCCGGCCGGGAGACCCAGTACTTC | CASSPGRETQYF
- | - | TRBJ1-2 | TRBV28 | TGTGCCAGCACCGTCCGGATCCCGGGACCCCATGGCTACACCTTC | CASTVRIPGPHGYTF
TRBD2 | - | TRBJ2-3 | TRBV19 | TGTGCCAGTAGTTCCTGGACTAGCGGGGGGTCAGATACGCAGTATTTT | CASSSWTSGGSDTQYF
TRBD1 | - | TRBJ1-6 | TRBV27 | TGTGCCAGCAGTCTGGGACAGGGAGGGAGAGGGTCACCCCTCCACTTT | CASSLGQGGRGSPLHF
TRBD1 | - | TRBJ2-2 | TRBV5-1 | TGCGCCAGCAGCGCGGACAGGGAGGCCGGGGAGCTGTTTTTT | CASSADREAGELFF
TRBD2 | - | TRBJ2-3 | TRBV15 | TGTGCCAGGGGTCATGAGCGGGGGGTCACAGATACGCAGTATTTT | CARGHERGVTDTQYF
TRBD1 | - | TRBJ1-2 | TRBV12-3/TRBV12-4 | TGTGCCAGCACGGACAGGGGCCAACCAATCTTC | CASTDRGQPIF
- | few | TRBJ1-1 | TRBV10-2 | TGCGCCAGCAGGGAGGGGCACACTGAAGCTTTCTTT | CASREGHTEAFF
TRBD1 | - | TRBJ1-1 | TRBV5-1 | TGCGCCAGCAGCCCCGGACAGGGTGGGAGAATGAACACTGAAGCTTTCTTT | CASSPGQGGRMNTEAFF
- | once | TRBJ1-4 | TRBV6-5 | TGTGCTAGCAACATCGGAAGAGGGGGTAATGAAAAACTGTTTTTT | CASNIGRGGNEKLFF
- | - | TRBJ1-1 | TRBV3-1/TRBV3-2 | TGTGCCAGCAGCCCTTGGGACGGCTCCAATGAAGCTTTCTTT | CASSPWDGSNEAFF
- | - | TRBJ2-3 | TRBV24-1 | TGTGCCACCAGTGATCAGGGACCCAGCACAGATACGCAGTATTTT | CATSDQGPSTDTQYF
- | - | TRBJ1-5 | TRBV27 | TGTGCCAGCAGTTTGACACGGGGAGACCAGCCCCAGCATTTT | CASSLTRGDQPQHF
- | - | TRBJ2-7 | TRBV7-9 | TGTGCCAGCAGCTTGGGTCCGGGATCTCAGGAGCAGTACTTC | CASSLGPGSQEQYF
- | few | TRBJ1-1 | TRBV6-5 | TGTGCCAGCAGGAGCACCGGGGACACCGGGAGAGCTTTCTTT | CASRSTGDTGRAFF
- | - | TRBJ2-1 | TRBV4-1 | TGCGCCAGCAGCCAAGGGGGACTCTCCTACAATGAGCAGTTCTTC | CASSQGGLSYNEQFF
- | - | TRBJ2-3 | TRBV6-5 | TGTGCCAGCAGTACGGGACGCACAGATACGCAGTATTTT | CASSTGRTDTQYF
TRBD1 | once | TRBJ1-5 | TRBV7-2 | TGTGCCAGCAGCTCCACGGGACAGGGGATGGGGCCCCAGCATTTT | CASSSTGQGMGPQHF
- | - | TRBJ2-2 | TRBV5-4 | TGTGCCAGCACAACCCGGGAGAACACCGGGGAGCTGTTTTTT | CASTTRENTGELFF
TRBD1 | - | TRBJ1-2 | TRBV7-9 | TGTGCCAGCAGCTTAGGACAGGGTGGTGGCTACACCTTC | CASSLGQGGGYTF
- | once | TRBJ1-1 | TRBV10-3 | TGTGCCATCAGTGAGACCCTGCTCCCGACACCTCACACTGAAGCTTTCTTT | CAISETLLPTPHTEAFF
- | - | TRBJ1-6 | TRBV9 | TGTGCCAGCAGCGACTCCACAAGGTCACCCCTCCACTTT | CASSDSTRSPLHF